This is a list of T cell receptor beta chains from one sample in a study of T cell responses to AZD1222 COVID-19 vaccine. Here immunoSEQ multiplex PCR was the method, and the copy in TCRdb shows in-frame clones only, minus some. The profile shows about 130,000 clones, 88% of them singletons. The sequencing here drew on peripheral blood, taken 28 days after the second AZD1222 dose. These receptors were obtained from an adult who received the AZD1222 COVID-19 vaccine. CDR3s include the opening cysteine and the closing phenylalanine or tryptophan. D genes are given only for firm matches. A clone size is listed for some rows: how often the clone was seen (once, few, many), or a class if it is expanded.

j_call,d_call,clone_size,v_call,cdr3_aa,cdr3_nt
TRBJ1-1,TRBD1,-,TRBV5-1,CASSLVSGGQGAEAFF,TGCGCCAGCAGCTTGGTATCAGGCGGACAGGGAGCGGAAGCTTTCTTT
TRBJ1-1,-,-,TRBV20-1,CSAVEFTEAFF,TGCAGTGCGGTGGAGTTCACTGAAGCTTTCTTT
TRBJ1-6,TRBD1,-,TRBV5-1,CASSFTQPDRGYSPLHF,TGCGCCAGCAGCTTTACCCAACCAGACAGGGGTTATTCACCCCTCCACTTT
TRBJ2-1,-,-,TRBV18,CASSPGAGSSYNEQFF,TGTGCCAGCTCACCAGGGGCGGGAAGCTCCTACAATGAGCAGTTCTTC
TRBJ1-1,-,-,TRBV23-1,CASSEGTCGAMNTEAFF,TGCGCCAGCAGCGAAGGGACTTGTGGAGCCATGAACACTGAAGCTTTCTTT
TRBJ1-2,-,-,TRBV6-2/TRBV6-3,CASSTQRGYGYTF,TGTGCCAGCAGTACACAGAGGGGCTATGGCTACACCTTC
TRBJ2-5,TRBD1,-,TRBV7-9,CASSSADRGLQETQYF,TGTGCCAGCAGCTCCGCGGACAGGGGGCTCCAAGAGACCCAGTACTTC
TRBJ1-6,-,-,TRBV7-9,CASSLEHAGSPLHF,TGTGCCAGCAGCTTGGAACACGCAGGTTCACCCCTCCACTTT
TRBJ1-4,TRBD1,-,TRBV29-1,CSVRDRGREKLFF,TGCAGCGTGAGGGACAGGGGACGAGAAAAACTGTTTTTT
TRBJ2-5,-,-,TRBV2,CASSAAPVETQYF,TGTGCCAGCAGCGCAGCCCCGGTAGAGACCCAGTACTTC
TRBJ2-7,TRBD1,-,TRBV6-5,CASRRGQGIYEQYF,TGTGCCAGCAGACGGGGACAGGGAATCTACGAGCAGTACTTC
TRBJ2-7,-,few,TRBV5-6,CASSLRGPYEQYF,TGTGCCAGCAGCTTGCGGGGTCCCTACGAGCAGTACTTC
TRBJ2-7,TRBD2,few,TRBV30,CAWSWGGEQYF,TGTGCCTGGTCCTGGGGGGGTGAGCAGTACTTC
TRBJ2-1,-,-,TRBV15,CATSREKGGSYNEQFF,TGTGCCACCAGCAGGGAAAAAGGGGGCTCCTACAATGAGCAGTTCTTC
TRBJ2-1,TRBD1,-,TRBV4-2,CASSQTGTGVPEQFF,TGTGCCAGCAGCCAGACCGGGACAGGGGTTCCTGAGCAGTTCTTC
TRBJ1-5,TRBD1,-,TRBV29-1,CSVATGAEPQHF,TGCAGCGTTGCAACAGGGGCTGAGCCCCAGCATTTT
TRBJ2-4,-,once,TRBV14,CASSQAGAAQYF,TGTGCCAGCAGCCAAGCGGGGGCGGCTCAGTACTTC
TRBJ2-1,-,-,TRBV7-8,CASSSFGREQFF,TGTGCCAGCAGCTCCTTTGGGCGTGAGCAGTTCTTC
TRBJ1-2,-,-,TRBV3-1/TRBV3-2,CASSQAALAGYTF,TGTGCCAGCAGCCAGGCGGCTCTAGCGGGCTACACCTTC
TRBJ1-4,-,-,TRBV18,CASSPNRLGATNEKLFF,TGTGCCAGCTCACCAAACAGGCTAGGAGCGACTAATGAAAAACTGTTTTTT
TRBJ2-2,-,-,TRBV11-2,CASSLALYAGELFF,TGTGCCAGCAGCTTAGCCCTCTACGCCGGGGAGCTGTTTTTT
TRBJ1-5,TRBD1,-,TRBV28,CASSLGYRGSQPQHF,TGTGCCAGCAGTTTAGGTTACAGGGGCTCTCAGCCCCAGCATTTT
TRBJ1-2,TRBD1,-,TRBV3-1/TRBV3-2,CASSHPGGQLGYTF,TGTGCCAGCAGCCACCCAGGGGGGCAGCTTGGCTACACCTTC
TRBJ1-6,-,-,TRBV12-3/TRBV12-4,CASSAYHNSPLHF,TGTGCCAGCAGTGCCTATCATAATTCACCCCTCCACTTT
TRBJ1-6,-,-,TRBV30,CAWSVGPGQDSPLHF,TGTGCCTGGAGTGTAGGACCGGGCCAGGATTCACCCCTCCACTTT
TRBJ2-1,-,-,TRBV5-1,CASSLPRAGYNEQFF,TGCGCCAGCAGCTTGCCCAGGGCTGGTTACAATGAGCAGTTCTTC
TRBJ1-5,-,-,TRBV6-5,CASSSRGKGQPQHF,TGTGCCAGCAGTTCCAGGGGTAAAGGTCAGCCCCAGCATTTT
TRBJ2-3,TRBD2,once,TRBV5-6,CASSLRLAGLTDTQYF,TGTGCCAGCAGCTTGCGGCTAGCGGGGCTCACAGATACGCAGTATTTT
TRBJ1-4,TRBD1,-,TRBV7-8,CASSLGQGTEKLFF,TGTGCCAGCAGCTTGGGACAGGGTACGGAAAAACTGTTTTTT
TRBJ2-7,TRBD1,few,TRBV28,CASSFSGQGGGRQYF,TGTGCCAGCAGTTTCTCCGGACAGGGGGGAGGGCGGCAGTACTTC
TRBJ2-5,-,-,TRBV2,CASSERAETQYF,TGTGCCAGCAGTGAAAGGGCAGAGACCCAGTACTTC
TRBJ1-1,-,-,TRBV5-1,CASSFGPMNTEAFF,TGCGCCAGCAGCTTCGGGCCGATGAACACTGAAGCTTTCTTT
TRBJ1-1,TRBD1,-,TRBV29-1,CSARQGDTEAFF,TGCAGCGCCAGACAGGGGGACACTGAAGCTTTCTTT
TRBJ2-6,-,once,TRBV25-1,CASSEELFSGANVLTF,TGTGCCAGCAGTGAAGAGTTATTCTCTGGGGCCAACGTCCTGACTTTC
TRBJ2-6,TRBD1,-,TRBV2,CASSRDRVAGANVLTF,TGTGCCAGCAGCCGGGACAGGGTAGCTGGGGCCAACGTCCTGACTTTC
TRBJ1-5,-,-,TRBV12-3/TRBV12-4,CASSFSPHQPQHF,TGTGCCAGCAGTTTTTCCCCTCATCAGCCCCAGCATTTT
TRBJ1-1,-,-,TRBV29-1,CSVDIENTEAFF,TGCAGCGTTGATATCGAGAACACTGAAGCTTTCTTT
TRBJ2-7,TRBD1,-,TRBV5-1,CASSMTGGSGYEQYF,TGCGCCAGCAGCATGACAGGGGGATCGGGATACGAGCAGTACTTC
TRBJ1-2,-,-,TRBV11-3,CASSLATQNYGYTF,TGTGCCAGCAGCTTAGCTACACAGAACTATGGCTACACCTTC
TRBJ2-3,-,-,TRBV30,CAWSASFERDTQYF,TGTGCCTGGAGTGCTAGCTTCGAACGAGATACGCAGTATTTT
TRBJ2-6,TRBD1,-,TRBV11-2,CASSSRGQGANVLTF,TGTGCCAGCAGCTCACGGGGACAGGGAGCCAACGTCCTGACTTTC
TRBJ2-3,-,-,TRBV18,CASSPASVGTDTQYF,TGTGCCAGCTCACCCGCAAGCGTAGGCACAGATACGCAGTATTTT
TRBJ2-1,TRBD2,-,TRBV29-1,CSVEGLPGTSGSGYNEQFF,TGCAGCGTTGAAGGATTGCCCGGGACTAGCGGGTCGGGGTACAATGAGCAGTTCTTC
TRBJ2-3,-,-,TRBV5-1,CASSLRVPDTQYF,TGCGCCAGCAGCTTGCGGGTTCCTGATACGCAGTATTTT
TRBJ2-5,TRBD1,-,TRBV5-1,CASSSQGAEETQYF,TGCGCCAGCAGCTCACAGGGGGCGGAGGAGACCCAGTACTTC
TRBJ2-2,TRBD1,-,TRBV28,CASSIPDRGDGELFF,TGTGCCAGCAGCATCCCGGACAGGGGCGACGGGGAGCTGTTTTTT
TRBJ2-1,TRBD2,-,TRBV5-1,CASSPGLAHDNEQFF,TGCGCCAGCAGCCCGGGACTAGCACACGACAATGAGCAGTTCTTC
TRBJ2-2,TRBD1,-,TRBV7-2,CASSLGTGGNTGELFF,TGTGCCAGCAGCTTAGGGACAGGGGGCAACACCGGGGAGCTGTTTTTT
TRBJ2-1,TRBD1,once,TRBV24-1,CATSDIGTGGSNEQFF,TGTGCCACCAGTGATATAGGGACAGGGGGAAGCAATGAGCAGTTCTTC
TRBJ2-7,-,-,TRBV28,CASSVLGRGVWEQYF,TGTGCCAGCAGTGTACTAGGGAGGGGGGTCTGGGAGCAGTACTTC
TRBJ1-1,-,-,TRBV3-1/TRBV3-2,CASSQGKGAYLPEAFF,TGTGCCAGCAGCCAAGGGAAAGGGGCTTACCTCCCCGAAGCTTTCTTT
TRBJ1-4,TRBD1,-,TRBV10-1,CASSDLGTGSEKLFF,TGCGCCAGCAGTGACTTGGGGACAGGGAGTGAAAAACTGTTTTTT
TRBJ2-6,-,few,TRBV10-1,CASSEPGANVLTF,TGCGCCAGCAGTGAGCCTGGGGCCAACGTCCTGACTTTC
TRBJ2-1,TRBD1,-,TRBV5-1,CASSFTGGTYNEQFF,TGCGCCAGCAGCTTCACAGGGGGCACCTACAATGAGCAGTTCTTC